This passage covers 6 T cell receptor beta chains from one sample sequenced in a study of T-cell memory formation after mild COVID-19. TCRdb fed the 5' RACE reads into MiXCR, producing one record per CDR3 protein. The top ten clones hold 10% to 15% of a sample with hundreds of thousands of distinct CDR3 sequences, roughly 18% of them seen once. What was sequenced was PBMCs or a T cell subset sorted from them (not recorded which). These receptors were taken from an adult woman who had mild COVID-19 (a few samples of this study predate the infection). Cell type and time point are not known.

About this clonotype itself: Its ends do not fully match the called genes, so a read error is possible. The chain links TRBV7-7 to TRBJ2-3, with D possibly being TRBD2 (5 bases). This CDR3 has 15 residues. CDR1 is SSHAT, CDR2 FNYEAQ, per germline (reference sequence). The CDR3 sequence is CASSLYGDRSDTQYF. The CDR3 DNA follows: TGTGCTAGCAGCTTGTACGGGGATAGGTCAGATACGCAGTATTTT.

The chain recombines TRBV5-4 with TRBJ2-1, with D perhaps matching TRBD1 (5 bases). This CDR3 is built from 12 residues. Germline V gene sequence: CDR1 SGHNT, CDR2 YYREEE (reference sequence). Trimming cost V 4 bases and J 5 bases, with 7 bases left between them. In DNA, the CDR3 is TGTGCCAGCAGCCCGGACAACAATGAGCAGTTCTTC. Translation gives CASSPDNNEQFF.

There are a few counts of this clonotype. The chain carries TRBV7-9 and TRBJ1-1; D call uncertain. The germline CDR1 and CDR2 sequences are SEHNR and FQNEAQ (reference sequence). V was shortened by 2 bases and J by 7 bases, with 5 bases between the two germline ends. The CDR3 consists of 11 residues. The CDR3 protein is CASSLRGEAFF. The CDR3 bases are TGTGCCAGCAGCTTACGCGGTGAAGCTTTCTTT.

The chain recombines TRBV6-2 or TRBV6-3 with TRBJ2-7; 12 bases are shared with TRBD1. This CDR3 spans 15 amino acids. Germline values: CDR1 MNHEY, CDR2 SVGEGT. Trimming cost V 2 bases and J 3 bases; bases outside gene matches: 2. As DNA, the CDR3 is TGTGCCAGCAGTTACGGGACAGGGGGCGGCTACGAGCAGTACTTC. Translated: CASSYGTGGGYEQYF.

CDR3 DNA: TGTGCCAGCAGTACGAGCCTAGGCTATGGCTACACCTTC. It is translated as CASSTSLGYGYTF. The gene calls are TRBV12-3 or TRBV12-4 and TRBJ1-2; D gene uncertain. The germline V and J ends were trimmed by 5 bases and 4 bases, with 11 bases remaining between them. CDR3 length: 13 amino acids.

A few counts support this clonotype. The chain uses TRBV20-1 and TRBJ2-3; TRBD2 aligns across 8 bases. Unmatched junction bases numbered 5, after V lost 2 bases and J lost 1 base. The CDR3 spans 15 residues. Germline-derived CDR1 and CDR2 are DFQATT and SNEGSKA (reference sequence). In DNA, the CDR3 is TGCAGTGCTAGATCCAGCGGGGGACGCACAGATACGCAGTATTTT. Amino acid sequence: CSARSSGGRTDTQYF.